This is a list of T cell receptor beta chains from one sample in a study of T cell responses to AZD1222 COVID-19 vaccine. Here immunoSEQ multiplex PCR was the method, and the copy in TCRdb shows in-frame clones only, minus some. The sample includes 95,000 to 150,000 clones, about 90% seen only once; the top ten take 11% to 15%. The source material was peripheral blood, sampled on day 0 of AZD1222 vaccination. Every receptor here comes from an adult in good health. CDR3s include the opening cysteine and the closing phenylalanine or tryptophan. Each record gives: D gene, J gene, clone size, V gene, CDR3 DNA, CDR3 protein. The D gene is left open where the match is weak. Expanded clones are given a class, and other clones once, few, many or no size at all.

D: -; J: TRBJ1-2; size: -; V: TRBV7-8; DNA: TGTGCCAGCAGCCCAGTGCTAGGCGAAGGCTACACCTTC; CDR3: CASSPVLGEGYTF
D: -; J: TRBJ1-1; size: -; V: TRBV6-5; DNA: TGTGCCAGCAGTCCGACAGAGAACACTGAAGCTTTCTTT; CDR3: CASSPTENTEAFF
D: -; J: TRBJ2-7; size: -; V: TRBV3-1/TRBV3-2; DNA: TGTGCCAGCAGCCATTCAGCGAAAATTACAAATTACGAGCAGTACTTC; CDR3: CASSHSAKITNYEQYF
D: -; J: TRBJ1-2; size: -; V: TRBV25-1; DNA: TGTGCCAGCAGTAGGGTGTCAGGGTCATACTATGGCTACACCTTC; CDR3: CASSRVSGSYYGYTF
D: -; J: TRBJ1-2; size: once; V: TRBV13; DNA: TGTGCCAGCAGCTACCGACAGGCCCTCTATGGCTACACCTTC; CDR3: CASSYRQALYGYTF
D: TRBD2; J: TRBJ2-7; size: once; V: TRBV7-6; DNA: TGTGCCAGCAGCCTTGAACCGGGACTAGCGGGACCGTTCAACTACGAGCAGTACTTC; CDR3: CASSLEPGLAGPFNYEQYF
D: -; J: TRBJ2-4; size: once; V: TRBV29-1; DNA: TGCAGCGTCGCAAAGGGTGGGGGAGCCAAAAACATTCAGTACTTC; CDR3: CSVAKGGGAKNIQYF
D: -; J: TRBJ1-2; size: -; V: TRBV7-2; DNA: TGTGCCAGCAGCTGGGGGGATACGGGATTTGGCTACACCTTC; CDR3: CASSWGDTGFGYTF
D: TRBD2; J: TRBJ2-1; size: -; V: TRBV11-3; DNA: TGTGCCAGCAGCGGCGCCGGGACTAGCGGGAGTAATGAGCAGTTCTTC; CDR3: CASSGAGTSGSNEQFF
D: TRBD1; J: TRBJ1-2; size: -; V: TRBV5-1; DNA: TGCGCCAGCAGCTTGGTGGCAGGGGGAAACTATGGCTACACCTTC; CDR3: CASSLVAGGNYGYTF
D: TRBD2; J: TRBJ2-5; size: -; V: TRBV4-3; DNA: TGCGCCAGCAGCCGAGGGACTAGAGGAGAGACCCAGTACTTC; CDR3: CASSRGTRGETQYF
D: -; J: TRBJ1-2; size: -; V: TRBV7-9; DNA: TGTGCCAGCAGCCCGGGTAGGGGAGCTAACTATGGCTACACCTTC; CDR3: CASSPGRGANYGYTF
D: TRBD1; J: TRBJ1-1; size: -; V: TRBV3-1/TRBV3-2; DNA: TGTGCCAGCAGTCAAACAGGGGCCACTGAAGCTTTCTTT; CDR3: CASSQTGATEAFF
D: -; J: TRBJ1-4; size: -; V: TRBV6-5; DNA: TGTGCCAGCAGTTACTCTTGGGGGATGGCTAATGAAAAACTGTTTTTT; CDR3: CASSYSWGMANEKLFF
D: TRBD2; J: TRBJ2-5; size: -; V: TRBV7-8; DNA: TGTGCCAGCTCCACACTAGCGGCCCAAGAGACCCAGTACTTC; CDR3: CASSTLAAQETQYF
D: -; J: TRBJ2-4; size: -; V: TRBV7-9; DNA: TGTGCCAGCAGCTTTGACGGACTAGCCAAAAACATTCAGTACTTC; CDR3: CASSFDGLAKNIQYF
D: -; J: TRBJ1-5; size: -; V: TRBV10-1; DNA: TGCGCCAGCAGTGAGTCAGCCAGCCGATATAGCAATCAGCCCCAGCATTTT; CDR3: CASSESASRYSNQPQHF
D: -; J: TRBJ1-1; size: -; V: TRBV5-4; DNA: TGTGCCAGCAGCTTGCCCCCGCCCCGGTACACTGAAGCTTTCTTT; CDR3: CASSLPPPRYTEAFF
D: -; J: TRBJ2-3; size: -; V: TRBV12-3/TRBV12-4; DNA: TGTGCCAGCGATGGCGGAGGGGATACGCAGTATTTT; CDR3: CASDGGGDTQYF
D: -; J: TRBJ2-2; size: -; V: TRBV28; DNA: TGTGCCAGCAGCCCTGTATGGGGGACCGGGGAGCTGTTTTTT; CDR3: CASSPVWGTGELFF
D: TRBD1; J: TRBJ1-1; size: once; V: TRBV19; DNA: TGTGCCATTAGCATGGGGACAGTGGCTGAAGCTTTCTTT; CDR3: CAISMGTVAEAFF
D: -; J: TRBJ1-5; size: once; V: TRBV2; DNA: TGTGCCAGCCGTTTTCAGGGCGCCAATCAGCCCCAGCATTTT; CDR3: CASRFQGANQPQHF
D: -; J: TRBJ2-5; size: -; V: TRBV3-1/TRBV3-2; DNA: TGTGCCAGCAGCCAAGCACAAGTGGGGCAAGAGACCCAGTACTTC; CDR3: CASSQAQVGQETQYF
D: TRBD1; J: TRBJ1-5; size: -; V: TRBV7-7; DNA: TGTGCTAGCAGTCGAGCGAGGGGGACAGGGGATTATAGCAATCGGCCCCAGCATTTT; CDR3: CASSRARGTGDYSNRPQHF
D: TRBD2; J: TRBJ2-1; size: -; V: TRBV28; DNA: TGTGCCAGCAGTTCTTCCGGGACTAGCAGCATCAATGAGCAGTTCTTC; CDR3: CASSSSGTSSINEQFF
D: -; J: TRBJ2-7; size: -; V: TRBV6-2/TRBV6-3; DNA: TGTGCCAGCAGTGGTCAGAGCTCCTACGAGCAGTACTTC; CDR3: CASSGQSSYEQYF
D: -; J: TRBJ2-3; size: -; V: TRBV5-5; DNA: TGTGCCAGCAGCGCGGACGGGTCCGCAGATACGCAGTATTTT; CDR3: CASSADGSADTQYF
D: -; J: TRBJ2-7; size: -; V: TRBV25-1; DNA: TGTGCCAGCAGTGAATTGCAGGGGCAATACGAGCAGTACTTC; CDR3: CASSELQGQYEQYF
D: TRBD1; J: TRBJ1-2; size: -; V: TRBV27; DNA: TGTGCCAGCAGTCCTGGACAGGGTAGCTATGGCTACACCTTC; CDR3: CASSPGQGSYGYTF
D: -; J: TRBJ1-2; size: -; V: TRBV27; DNA: TGTGCCAGCAGTTTAATGGGGGGCAGCCTCTATGGCTACACCTTC; CDR3: CASSLMGGSLYGYTF
D: -; J: TRBJ1-5; size: few; V: TRBV6-2/TRBV6-3; DNA: TGTGCCAGCAGCGGGAAGACAGTCAACAATCAGCCCCAGCATTTT; CDR3: CASSGKTVNNQPQHF
D: -; J: TRBJ1-5; size: -; V: TRBV11-2; DNA: TGTGCCAGCAGCCGGGACCCGGGGCAGCCCCAGCATTTT; CDR3: CASSRDPGQPQHF
D: -; J: TRBJ1-4; size: -; V: TRBV12-5; DNA: TGTGCTAGTGGTTTCGTTTCGCGGGTAATTGAAAAACTGTTTTTT; CDR3: CASGFVSRVIEKLFF
D: -; J: TRBJ1-2; size: -; V: TRBV6-4; DNA: TGTGCCAGCAGTGACAGGGGGAATGGCTACACCTTC; CDR3: CASSDRGNGYTF
D: TRBD1; J: TRBJ1-2; size: -; V: TRBV10-3; DNA: TGTGCCATCAGTGAAACGCTATTGAATTCGGACAGGGTGAACTATGGCTACACCTTC; CDR3: CAISETLLNSDRVNYGYTF
D: -; J: TRBJ1-2; size: -; V: TRBV20-1; DNA: TGCAGTGCCCTTCAGGAGAATGGCTACACCTTC; CDR3: CSALQENGYTF
D: -; J: TRBJ2-2; size: -; V: TRBV6-5; DNA: TGTGCCAGCAGTTACGAGTTTGGGTCGCCCGGGGAGCTGTTTTTT; CDR3: CASSYEFGSPGELFF
D: -; J: TRBJ2-1; size: -; V: TRBV7-2; DNA: TGTGCCAGCAGCTTAAGCTTTAGCGACAATGAGCAGTTCTTC; CDR3: CASSLSFSDNEQFF
D: TRBD1; J: TRBJ1-1; size: -; V: TRBV6-5; DNA: TGTGCCAGCAGTTACGGACAGGGGAACACTGAAGCTTTCTTT; CDR3: CASSYGQGNTEAFF
D: TRBD1; J: TRBJ1-6; size: once; V: TRBV5-1; DNA: TGCGCCAGCAGCTCGGGACAGGAGAGTTATAATTCACCCCTCCACTTT; CDR3: CASSSGQESYNSPLHF
D: -; J: TRBJ2-2; size: few; V: TRBV10-3; DNA: TGTGCCATCAAAGACCCACACGGGGGACACACCGGGGAGCTGTTTTTT; CDR3: CAIKDPHGGHTGELFF
D: -; J: TRBJ2-7; size: -; V: TRBV1; DNA: TGCACCAGCAGCCAAGATCCCAACGAGCAGTACTTC; CDR3: CTSSQDPNEQYF
D: -; J: TRBJ2-3; size: -; V: TRBV2; DNA: TGTGCCAGCATCCGGAGATCTAGCACAGATACGCAGTATTTT; CDR3: CASIRRSSTDTQYF
D: -; J: TRBJ1-5; size: -; V: TRBV15; DNA: TGTGCCACCAGCAGAGATAGGGGACCCAATCAGCCCCAGCATTTT; CDR3: CATSRDRGPNQPQHF
D: -; J: TRBJ1-1; size: -; V: TRBV28; DNA: TGTGCCAGCAATAATCTCGGAGACACTGAAGCTTTCTTT; CDR3: CASNNLGDTEAFF
D: TRBD1; J: TRBJ1-2; size: -; V: TRBV13; DNA: TGTGCCAGCAGCTTTCCCGCGGGCACAGGGGGCTATGGCTACACCTTC; CDR3: CASSFPAGTGGYGYTF
D: -; J: TRBJ1-1; size: -; V: TRBV28; DNA: TGTGCCAGCAGTCTAACCGTATTGAGGCAAACTGAAGCTTTCTTT; CDR3: CASSLTVLRQTEAFF
D: -; J: TRBJ2-3; size: -; V: TRBV6-5; DNA: TGTGCCAGCAGTATGTCGGGGTTTTCAAATACGCAGTATTTT; CDR3: CASSMSGFSNTQYF
D: -; J: TRBJ1-1; size: -; V: TRBV19; DNA: TGTGCCAGTAGAGACAGTTTACATTTGAACACTGAAGCTTTCTTT; CDR3: CASRDSLHLNTEAFF
D: -; J: TRBJ1-4; size: -; V: TRBV6-1; DNA: TGTGCCAGCAGTGAAGCCCCCAGGGTTGAACTGTTTTTT; CDR3: CASSEAPRVELFF
D: -; J: TRBJ2-5; size: -; V: TRBV5-1; DNA: TGCGCCAGCAGCTTGGGGGGGCTCGAGACCCAGTACTTC; CDR3: CASSLGGLETQYF
D: -; J: TRBJ1-3; size: -; V: TRBV28; DNA: TGTGCCAGCTGCGCCACCTGGGGCAGTTCTGGAAACACCATATATTTT; CDR3: CASCATWGSSGNTIYF
D: TRBD1; J: TRBJ1-2; size: -; V: TRBV6-1; DNA: TGTGCCAGCAGTGACGGACAGGGGGACGGCGACTATGGCTACACCTTC; CDR3: CASSDGQGDGDYGYTF
D: -; J: TRBJ1-2; size: -; V: TRBV12-3/TRBV12-4; DNA: TGTGCCAGCAGTTATCCGGGCAACTATGGCTACACCTTC; CDR3: CASSYPGNYGYTF
D: TRBD2; J: TRBJ2-3; size: -; V: TRBV15; DNA: TGTGCCACCAGCAGGGAACCCGGGACTAGCGGTTTCACAGATACGCAGTATTTT; CDR3: CATSREPGTSGFTDTQYF
D: -; J: TRBJ1-2; size: -; V: TRBV6-5; DNA: TGTGCCAGCAGCCCACAGGGAGGTATAAACTATGGCTACACCTTC; CDR3: CASSPQGGINYGYTF
D: -; J: TRBJ1-2; size: -; V: TRBV13; DNA: TGTGCCAGCAGCTTGGGCCCGGGGGCGGACTATGGCTACACCTTC; CDR3: CASSLGPGADYGYTF